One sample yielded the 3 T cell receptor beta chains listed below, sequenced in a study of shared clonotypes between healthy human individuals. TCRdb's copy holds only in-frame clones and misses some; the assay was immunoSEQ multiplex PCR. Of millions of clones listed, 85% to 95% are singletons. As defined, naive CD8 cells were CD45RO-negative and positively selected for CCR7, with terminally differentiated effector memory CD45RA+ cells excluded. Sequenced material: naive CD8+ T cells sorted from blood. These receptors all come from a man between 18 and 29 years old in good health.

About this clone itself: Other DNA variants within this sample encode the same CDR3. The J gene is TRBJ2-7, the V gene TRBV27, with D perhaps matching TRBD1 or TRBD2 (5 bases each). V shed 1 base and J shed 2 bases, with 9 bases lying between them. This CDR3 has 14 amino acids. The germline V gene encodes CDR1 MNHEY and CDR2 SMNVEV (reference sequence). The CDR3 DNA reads TGTGCCAGCAGTTTATTTGGGGGACCCTACGAGCAGTACTTC. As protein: CASSLFGGPYEQYF.

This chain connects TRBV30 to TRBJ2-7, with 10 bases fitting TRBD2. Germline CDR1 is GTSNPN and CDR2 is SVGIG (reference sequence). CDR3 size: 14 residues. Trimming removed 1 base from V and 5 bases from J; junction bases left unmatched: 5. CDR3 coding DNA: TGTGCCTGGAGTGGTCTAGCGGGAGCCGACGAGCAGTACTTC. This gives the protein CAWSGLAGADEQYF.

The CDR3 region is CASSYSGGDSPLHF. CDR3 coding DNA: TGTGCCAGCAGTTACTCAGGGGGGGATTCACCCCTCCACTTT. The V and J genes are TRBV6-5 and TRBJ1-6, with TRBD1 as a possible D gene (6 bases). This CDR3 is 14 amino acids long. CDR1 and CDR2 (germline): MNHEY, SVGAGI. V gave up 0 bases and J gave up 8 bases, with 8 bases separating them.